This T cell receptor (beta chain) was profiled in a study of blood T cell repertoires in COVID-19. Germline CDR1 reads SGHRS; CDR2 reads YFSETQ. V was clipped by 1 base and J by 7 bases, with 11 bases between them. The CDR3 is 13 amino acids. In the original processing: Estimation of nucleated cell counts relied on the amplification of reference gene primers. Repertoires were generated with immunoSEQ multiplex PCR, while TCRdb's copy carries only in-frame clones and drops some. V and J calls and clone size are as listed in that table; D and trimming were resolved from the DNA. This repertoire shows approximately 150,000 clones, roughly nine tenths found once; its top ten account for about 4.1%.

The TCR was taken from a woman in her sixties with active or convalescent COVID-19. The sample consisted of peripheral blood. The chain has TRBV5-1 and TRBJ1-1, with a weak D call TRBD1 (5 bases). CDR3 region: CASSLLRGGEAFF. CDR3 sequence (DNA): TGCGCCAGCAGCTTGCTGCGGGGGGGTGAAGCTTTCTTT.